Below are 18 T cell receptor beta chains sequenced from a single sample in a study of T cells in localized non-small cell lung cancer. The table came from immunoSEQ multiplex PCR; TCRdb's copy has only in-frame clones and leaves some out. The table has about 39,000 clones, about four fifths seen once; the top ten hold about 37%. Sequenced material: PBMCs, taken before any cancer treatment. The receptors come from a woman aged 40-69 years with stage II squamous cell lung carcinoma.

Note on this clone: Its ends do not fully match the called genes, so a read error is possible. The chain joins TRBV27 to TRBJ2-3; D ambiguous. This CDR3 spans 15 amino acids. CDR1 and CDR2 from the germline V gene are MNHEY and SMNVEV (reference sequence). The CDR3 coding sequence is TGTGCCAGCAGCTTATCCGGAAACCCGACAGATACGCAGTATTTT. Residues: CASSLSGNPTDTQYF.

The sample holds one count of this clone. CDR3 amino acids: CASSLGEETQYF. The CDR3 DNA follows: TGTGCCAGCAGTTTAGGTGAAGAGACCCAGTACTTC. This chain links TRBV28 with TRBJ2-5; no definite D call. The V end lost 2 bases, the J end lost 3 bases, and 4 bases lay between the germline ends. From germline, CDR1 is MDHEN and CDR2 SYDVKM. This CDR3 is 12 amino acids long.

The V call is TRBV29-1, the J call TRBJ1-1; 9 bases are a match to TRBD1. The germline CDR1 and CDR2 sequences are SQVTM and ANQGSEA. The CDR3 has 12 residues. Trimming took 6 bases from V and 4 from J; bases not matched to a gene: 3. This CDR3 is CSVTGGATEAFF. CDR3 bases: TGCAGCGTGACAGGGGGGGCCACTGAAGCTTTCTTT.

This chain uses TRBV4-2 with TRBJ1-4; 9 bases match TRBD1. The germline CDR1 and CDR2 sequences are LGHNA and YNFKEQ. The J segment lost 8 bases and the V segment lost 4 bases, leaving 5 bases of the junction unmatched. The CDR3 totals 14 residues. For the CDR3, the DNA is TGTGCCAGCAGCCCCCGGACAGGGGTCGAAAAACTGTTTTTT. It encodes CASSPRTGVEKLFF.

This clone was seen a few times. The chain carries TRBV5-6 and TRBJ2-7, with TRBD1 as a possible D gene (5 bases). Germline CDR1 is SGHDT and CDR2 is YYEEEE. The CDR3 runs 15 residues. Trimming cost V 0 bases and J 4 bases, with 14 bases left between them. CDR3 in amino acids: CASSLGGRARYEQYF. The CDR3 DNA sequence: TGTGCCAGCAGCTTGGGTGGCAGGGCGCGGTACGAGCAGTACTTC.

The chain employs TRBV5-1 and TRBJ2-5; 8 positions agree with TRBD2. The CDR3 has 15 residues. The germline V gene has CDR1 SGHRS and CDR2 YFSETQ. V lost 1 base and J lost 3; bases outside the gene matches: 5. CDR3 in DNA: TGCGCCAGCAGCTTGTTGTCCGGGGGGGAAGAGACCCAGTACTTC. Translated, it gives CASSLLSGGEETQYF.

The chain has TRBV7-9 and TRBJ2-3, with TRBD1 as a possible D gene (5 bases). Germline assignment: CDR1 SEHNR and CDR2 FQNEAQ (reference sequence). The CDR3 spans 16 residues. Trimming removed 5 bases from V and 0 bases from J, with 15 bases in between. CDR3 DNA: TGTGCCAGCAGCGCCGACAGTGAGATTAGCACAGATACGCAGTATTTT. Translation: CASSADSEISTDTQYF. The variable domain in full, with the rest retrieved from reference TRBV7-9 and TRBJ2-3, is DTGVSQNPRHKITKRGQNVTFRCDPISEHNRLYWYRQTLGQGPEFLTYFQNEAQLEKSRLLSDRFSAERPKGSFSTLEIQRTEQGDSAMYLCASSADSEISTDTQYFGPGTRLTVL.

This clone appeared many times. The CDR3 DNA reads as TGCGCCAGCAGTGAAAACTCCTACACAGATACGCAGTATTTT. Its protein product is CASSENSYTDTQYF. The chain links TRBV10-2 to TRBJ2-3; D gene uncertain. V was cut by 3 bases and J by 2 bases, with 9 bases left in between. This CDR3 is 14 amino acids long. Germline V CDR1 and CDR2: WSHSY, SAAADI.

The chain couples TRBV7-2 to TRBJ2-3; no reliable D call. The ends were cut back, 1 base at V and 5 bases at J, with 16 bases in the middle. Germline CDR1 and CDR2: SGHTA and FQGNSA. The CDR3 contains 16 residues. CDR3 loop: CASSLELVEVGDTQYF. In nucleotides, the CDR3 is TGTGCCAGCAGCTTAGAGTTAGTTGAGGTTGGAGATACGCAGTATTTT.

The chain recombines TRBV28 with TRBJ2-2; maybe TRBD1 (6 bases). Germline V CDR1 and CDR2: MDHEN, SYDVKM. CDR3 length equals 12 residues. Trimming pared 10 bases from V and 5 bases from J, leaving 11 bases between. CDR3 amino acids: CATMRGTGELFF. DNA for the CDR3: TGTGCCACCATGAGGGGGACCGGGGAGCTGTTTTTT.

There are a few counts of this clone. The gene calls are TRBV7-2 and TRBJ2-1; 9 bases are a match to TRBD2. Germline V gene data show CDR1 as SGHTA and CDR2 as FQGNSA. This CDR3 has 13 residues. V dropped 5 bases and J dropped 7; count of bases not matched to a gene: 3. The CDR3 DNA reads as TGTGCCAGCAGCGGTGGACTAGCGAATGAGCAGTTCTTC. Translation gives CASSGGLANEQFF.

The chain carries TRBV5-1 and TRBJ1-5; 9 bases line up with TRBD1. This CDR3 has 15 amino acids. The germline CDR1 and CDR2 sequences are SGHRS and YFSETQ. The trim removed 1 base at V and 2 bases at J, leaving 1 base unmatched. The CDR3 sequence: CASSLTGGGNQPQHF. The CDR3 nucleotides read TGCGCCAGCAGCTTGACAGGGGGCGGCAATCAGCCCCAGCATTTT.

V usage is TRBV5-5 and J usage is TRBJ2-7; 13 bases fit TRBD2. The germline V gene encodes CDR1 SGHKS and CDR2 YYEKEE (reference sequence). The CDR3 is made up of 16 amino acids. V shed 4 bases and J 0 bases; nucleotides not matched to a gene: 4. CDR3 bases: TGTGCCAGCAGCCCCTGGACTAGCGGGAGCTCCTACGAGCAGTACTTC. Translation gives CASSPWTSGSSYEQYF.

The chain has TRBV5-1 and TRBJ1-4; TRBD1 might be the D (6 bases). The V gene's germline CDR1 is SGHRS and CDR2 YFSETQ. Trimming took 4 bases from V and 4 from J, leaving 17 bases between them. The CDR3 is 16 residues long. The CDR3 sequence is CASSLGQTGDNEKLFF. The CDR3 DNA is TGCGCCAGCAGCCTAGGCCAGACAGGAGATAATGAAAAACTGTTTTTT.

This sequence joins TRBV4-2 and TRBJ2-7; no reliable D call. Germline V CDR1 and CDR2: LGHNA, YNFKEQ. CDR3 length: 17 amino acids. V lost 0 bases, J lost 3 bases, and 18 bases lay in between. CDR3 bases: TGTGCCAGCAGCCAAGATCTATCCCTGTGGCAGGTCTACGAGCAGTACTTC. Encoded protein: CASSQDLSLWQVYEQYF.

The J gene is TRBJ2-7, the V gene TRBV13; 8 nucleotides match TRBD1. With 5 bases clipped from V and 3 bases from J, the junction kept 9 bases outside the gene matches. The germline V gene encodes CDR1 PRHDT and CDR2 FYEKMQ (reference sequence). There are 15 residues in the CDR3. CDR3 amino acids: CASSRPRQGYYEQYV. The CDR3 DNA reads as TGTGCCAGCAGCCGTCCTCGACAGGGGTACTACGAGCAGTACGTC.

This clone was detected only once. The rearrangement uses TRBV5-1 and TRBJ2-3, with D perhaps TRBD2 (6 bases). Looked up from germline, CDR1 is SGHRS and CDR2 is YFSETQ. The CDR3 has 13 amino acids. V gave up 5 bases and J gave up 4 bases, with 11 bases separating them. The CDR3 region is CASRKTSSDTQYF. CDR3 DNA: TGCGCCAGCAGGAAGACTAGTTCAGATACGCAGTATTTT.

The rearrangement uses TRBV4-2 and TRBJ2-1; TRBD2 agrees at 12 bases. V lost 3 bases to trimming and J lost 4 bases; unmatched junction nucleotides: 7. This CDR3 contains 17 residues. Germline V CDR1 and CDR2: LGHNA, YNFKEQ. The CDR3 DNA reads as TGTGCCAGCAGCCACGATACCGGGACTAGCGGGTACAATGAGCAGTTCTTC. It is translated as CASSHDTGTSGYNEQFF.